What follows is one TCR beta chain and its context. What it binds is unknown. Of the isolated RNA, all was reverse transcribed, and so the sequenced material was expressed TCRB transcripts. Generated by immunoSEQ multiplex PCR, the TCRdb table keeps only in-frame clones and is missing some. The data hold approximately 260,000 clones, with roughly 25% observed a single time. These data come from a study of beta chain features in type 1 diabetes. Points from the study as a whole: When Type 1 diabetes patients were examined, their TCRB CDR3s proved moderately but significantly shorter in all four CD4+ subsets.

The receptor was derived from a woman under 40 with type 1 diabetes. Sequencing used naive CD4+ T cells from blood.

The CDR3 loop reads CASSQATGTVLQETQYF. The CDR3 DNA sequence: TGCGCCAGCAGCCAAGCGACCGGGACAGTACTCCAAGAGACCCAGTACTTC. The J gene is TRBJ2-5, the V gene TRBV4-1; 7 bases line up with TRBD1. The CDR3 spans 17 residues. Germline V gives CDR1 MGHRA, CDR2 YSYEKL. V dropped 1 base and J dropped 1; count of bases not matched to a gene: 9.